A single sample is the source of the 17 T cell receptor beta chains below, sequenced in a study of PD-L1 blockade in urothelial cancer. The data were produced by immunoSEQ multiplex PCR, yet TCRdb's version contains in-frame clones alone and is incomplete. The top ten clones hold roughly 4% of a sample with tens of thousands of clones, almost 85% of them seen once. Sequences were derived from PBMCs, sampled around atezolizumab (anti-PD-L1) treatment. These receptors originate from a man between 65 and 85 years old with urothelial cancer.

The chain couples TRBV18 to TRBJ1-1; 7 positions match TRBD1. With V trimmed by 2 bases and J by 6 bases, 9 bases remained unmatched. Germline V gene lookup returns CDR1 KGHSH and CDR2 LQKENI. The CDR3 runs 15 residues. CDR3 region: CASSPNEGQRAEAFF. The CDR3 DNA sequence: TGTGCCAGCTCACCAAATGAGGGACAGAGGGCTGAAGCTTTCTTT.

The V call is TRBV9, the J call TRBJ2-7, with a weak D call TRBD2 (6 bases). The CDR3 extends over 15 amino acids. The V and J ends lost 0 bases and 2 bases respectively, with 12 bases between them. CDR1 is SGDLS and CDR2 is YYNGEE in the germline V gene. The CDR3 sequence: CASSVGEGGPYEQYF. CDR3 bases: TGTGCCAGCAGCGTAGGAGAGGGAGGCCCCTACGAGCAGTACTTC.

The genes are TRBV5-1 and TRBJ2-5; TRBD2 matches at 11 bases. J was trimmed by 3 bases and V by 4 bases; bases with no gene match: 5. Germline V lookup: CDR1 SGHRS, CDR2 YFSETQ. The CDR3 runs to 15 residues. CDR3 sequence: CASSMGLAEEETQYF. The CDR3 DNA is TGCGCCAGCAGCATGGGACTAGCGGAGGAAGAGACCCAGTACTTC.

CDR3 sequence: CASSQEHTSEAFF. For the CDR3, the DNA is TGTGCCAGCAGCCAAGAGCATACTTCGGAAGCTTTCTTT. V and J are TRBV7-8 and TRBJ1-1; D ambiguous. The CDR3 totals 13 residues. Per the germline V gene, CDR1 is SGHVS and CDR2 is FQNEAQ. V lost 5 bases and J lost 8, with 15 bases in between.

This chain joins TRBV5-1 and TRBJ2-5, with 7 bases that match TRBD1. Germline CDR1 reads SGHRS; CDR2 reads YFSETQ. Trimming cost V 1 base and J 4 bases; bases outside gene matches: 7. CDR3 length equals 15 residues. The CDR3 DNA sequence: TGCGCCAGCAGCTTGAGGGACAGCAGCGGAGAGACCCAGTACTTC. It translates to CASSLRDSSGETQYF.

This clone was detected once. In DNA form, the CDR3 reads TGTGCCAGTGAGACAGGGAACGGCTATGGCTACACCTTC. This encodes CASETGNGYGYTF. The chain is built from TRBV19 and TRBJ1-2, with 7 bases identical to TRBD1. The V segment lost 8 bases and the J segment 4 bases; nucleotides outside the gene matches: 7. The V gene's germline CDR1 is LNHDA and CDR2 SQIVND (reference sequence). This CDR3 spans 13 amino acids.

This clone was counted a single time. The rearrangement links TRBV7-2 to TRBJ1-5; 8 bases agree with TRBD1. V shed 5 bases, J shed 2 bases, and the junction held 2 bases outside the gene matches. Germline V gene data show CDR1 as SGHTA and CDR2 as FQGNSA. The CDR3 is 14 residues long. The chain's CDR3 is CASSSRGRNQPQHF. The CDR3 nucleotides read TGTGCCAGCAGCAGCAGGGGGCGCAATCAGCCCCAGCATTTT. The full variable domain, in which reference TRBV7-2 and TRBJ1-5 provide the parts outside the CDR3, is GAGVSQSPSNKVTEKGKDVELRCDPISGHTALYWYRQSLGQGLEFLIYFQGNSAPDKSGLPSDRFSAERTGGSVSTLTIQRTQQEDSAVYLCASSSRGRNQPQHFGDGTRLSIL.

This chain joins TRBV27 and TRBJ1-1; TRBD1 agrees at 12 bases. Per the germline V gene, CDR1 is MNHEY and CDR2 is SMNVEV (reference sequence). V shed 1 base and J 4 bases; nucleotides not matched to a gene: 7. The CDR3 totals 17 residues. This chain's CDR3 is CASSLLGTGGGGTEAFF. The DNA of the CDR3 is TGTGCCAGCAGTTTATTGGGGACAGGGGGCGGAGGCACTGAAGCTTTCTTT.

The rearrangement joins TRBV2 to TRBJ1-5; 8 bases fit TRBD1. The CDR3 spans 15 residues. Germline CDR1 is SNHLY and CDR2 is FYNNEI. V lost 6 bases and J lost 3; bases outside the gene matches: 7. The CDR3, as DNA: TGTGCCAGCAGGTTCGGACAGGGAGTCAATCAGCCCCAGCATTTT. Amino acids: CASRFGQGVNQPQHF.

This rearrangement joins TRBV10-3 to TRBJ2-1, with 11 nucleotides matching TRBD2. The CDR3 runs to 15 residues. With 4 bases clipped from V and 7 bases from J, the junction kept 6 bases outside the gene matches. The germline CDR1 and CDR2 sequences are ENHRY and SYGVKD. The CDR3 spells CAISGGSGRVNEQFF. The CDR3 region has the DNA TGTGCCATCAGTGGGGGTAGCGGGAGGGTTAATGAGCAGTTCTTC.

The chain carries TRBV27 and TRBJ2-1; 12 bases line up with TRBD2. CDR3 length: 14 amino acids. V trimming: 11 bases; J trimming: 7 bases; junction bases outside the gene matches: 9. Germline-derived CDR1 and CDR2 are MNHEY and SMNVEV (reference sequence). The CDR3 DNA reads TGTGCCGGCCCGACTAGCGGGAGTAGGAATGAGCAGTTCTTC. This encodes CAGPTSGSRNEQFF.

V is TRBV6-1 and J is TRBJ1-5; D ambiguous. V was trimmed by 0 bases and J by 5 bases, leaving 20 bases between them. Looked up from germline, CDR1 is MNHNS and CDR2 is SASEGT. This CDR3 region has 18 residues. The CDR3 sequence is CASSEAAPGVSADQPQHF. The CDR3 DNA sequence: TGTGCCAGCAGTGAAGCGGCCCCGGGAGTTAGCGCGGATCAGCCCCAGCATTTT.

In nucleotides, the CDR3 is TGTGCCAGCATCTCGGACAGGGGAGTGACGGATACGCAGTATTTT. Protein product: CASISDRGVTDTQYF. The V call is TRBV6-1, the J call TRBJ2-3, with TRBD1 matching over 9 bases. V dropped 7 bases and J dropped 6; count of bases not matched to a gene: 11. Germline loops: CDR1 MNHNS, CDR2 SASEGT. CDR3 size: 15 residues.

In nucleotides, the CDR3 is TGTGCCAGTAGATCCGCAGACTCCTACGAGCAGTACTTC. This sequence encodes CASRSADSYEQYF. This chain links TRBV19 with TRBJ2-7; D is unresolved. In germline, CDR1 is LNHDA, CDR2 SQIVND (reference sequence). This CDR3 contains 13 residues. With 6 bases removed from V and 0 bases from J, the gap between germline ends came to 9 bases. The entire variable domain, with the rest obtained from reference TRBV19 and TRBJ2-7, is as follows: DGGITQSPKYLFRKEGQNVTLSCEQNLNHDAMYWYRQDPGQGLRLIYYSQIVNDFQKGDIAEGYSVSREKKESFPLTVTSAQKNPTAFYLCASRSADSYEQYFGPGTRLTVT.

The J gene is TRBJ2-7, the V gene TRBV29-1; 7 bases fit TRBD2. Losses at the gene ends were 1 base for V and 2 bases for J; bases not matched to a gene: 5. Germline CDR1 is SQVTM and CDR2 is ANQGSEA. This CDR3 is 14 amino acids long. CDR3 DNA sequence: TGCAGCGTTGAAGTGTGGCGGGAGACCTACGAGCAGTACTTC. Translating it yields CSVEVWRETYEQYF.

The CDR3 reads CAWSPGASNIQYF. CDR3 in DNA: TGTGCCTGGAGTCCGGGAGCGTCAAACATTCAGTACTTC. The gene calls are TRBV30 and TRBJ2-4; the D gene is possibly TRBD2 (6 bases). V lost 2 bases and J lost 6, with 11 bases in between. Germline V lookup: CDR1 GTSNPN, CDR2 SVGIG (reference sequence). This CDR3 has 13 amino acids. Looking up the rest from reference TRBV30 and TRBJ2-4 gives the full variable domain: SQTIHQWPATLVQPVGSPLSLECTVEGTSNPNLYWYRQAAGRGLQLLFYSVGIGQISSEVPQNLSASRPQDRQFILSSKKLLLSDSGFYLCAWSPGASNIQYFGAGTRLSVL.

The chain joins TRBV28 to TRBJ1-2; 7 positions agree with TRBD1. The ends lost 5 bases at V and 4 bases at J; junction bases unmatched: 4. The CDR3 is 13 amino acids. CDR1 and CDR2 from the germline V gene are MDHEN and SYDVKM. In DNA form, the CDR3 reads TGTGCCAGCAGTAGGACAGGTGCCTATGGCTACACCTTC. Its translation is CASSRTGAYGYTF.